Listed here are 25 T cell receptor beta chains from one sample, sequenced in a study of response to subunit inactivated influenza vaccine. TCRdb re-called the RT-PCR reads with MiXCR, one entry per CDR3 protein. The sample yields about 500,000 distinct CDR3 sequences, 16% seen once. Sequencing was performed on CD4+ T cells sorted from PBMCs, taken around 2 years after vaccination. All receptors derive from a man aged 45 to 75 who received an inactivated influenza vaccine.

The CDR3 DNA follows: TGCAGTGCTAGAGGCCGGGACTACGAGCAGTACTTC. This translates into CSARGRDYEQYF. The genes are TRBV20-1 and TRBJ2-7; possibly TRBD2 for D (5 bases). This CDR3 contains 12 residues. Germline V gives CDR1 DFQATT, CDR2 SNEGSKA (reference sequence). Deletions cut 1 base from V and 3 bases from J, with 7 bases between.

Points on this clonotype: This clone may be a read error of a much larger clone one base away. The chain employs TRBV7-2 and TRBJ1-2; tentative D call: TRBD1 (5 bases). Germline V gene sequence: CDR1 SGHTA, CDR2 FQGNSA. The CDR3 is 13 amino acids. V lost 5 bases, J lost 0 bases, and 7 bases lay in between. The CDR3 nucleotides are TGTGCCAGCAGCGCGGACACTAACTATGGCTACACCTTC. Protein sequence: CASSADTNYGYTF.

This chain uses TRBV14 with TRBJ2-1; no definite D call. The CDR3 loop spans 12 amino acids. From germline, CDR1 is SGHDN and CDR2 FVKESK. Trimming took 4 bases from V and 8 from J, leaving 9 bases between them. CDR3 sequence (DNA): TGTGCCAGCAGCCGGTTGGGTGATGAGCAGTTCTTC. Translated, it gives CASSRLGDEQFF.

The chain has TRBV12-3 or TRBV12-4 and TRBJ1-5; D is unresolved. V lost 2 bases and J 1 base, leaving 9 bases between the germline ends. The CDR3 length is 15 residues. CDR3 sequence reads: CASSLSLSSNQPQHF. For the CDR3, the DNA is TGTGCCAGCAGTTTAAGTCTGTCGAGCAATCAGCCCCAGCATTTT.

This clonotype was observed a few times. The gene calls are TRBV2 and TRBJ1-2; D is possibly TRBD1 (5 bases). Germline V gene lookup returns CDR1 SNHLY and CDR2 FYNNEI. Trimming took 8 bases from V and 0 from J, leaving 10 bases between them. The CDR3 loop spans 13 amino acids. The CDR3 reads CASDQGSNYGYTF. As DNA, the CDR3 is TGTGCCAGCGATCAGGGATCTAACTATGGCTACACCTTC.

This clonotype was detected only a few times. The rearrangement uses TRBV11-1 and TRBJ2-5; D not certain. Germline CDR1 and CDR2: SGHAT and FQDESV (reference sequence). The CDR3 has 13 amino acids. Trimming left V 4 bases short and J 5 bases short, with 11 bases between. This CDR3 reads CASSSSVGETQYF. Here the CDR3 DNA reads TGTGCCAGCAGCTCCTCCGTGGGGGAGACCCAGTACTTC.

This clonotype has more than one count but fewer than ten. The rearrangement joins TRBV4-2 to TRBJ1-1, with D maybe TRBD1 (5 bases). Germline V gene sequence: CDR1 LGHNA, CDR2 YNFKEQ. The ends were cut back, 6 bases at V and 3 bases at J, with 14 bases in the middle. This CDR3 contains 14 residues. CDR3 residues: CASRTGTTDTEAFF. Here the CDR3 DNA reads TGTGCCAGCAGAACTGGGACGACGGACACTGAAGCTTTCTTT.

This clonotype was seen more than once but under ten times. V and J are TRBV29-1 and TRBJ2-3, with a tentative D call TRBD2 (6 bases). The V end was cut by 7 bases, the J end by 5 bases, with 16 bases between. The CDR3 is 13 residues long. Germline V gene lookup returns CDR1 SQVTM and CDR2 ANQGSEA. Written as DNA, the CDR3 is TGCAGCGCCGACGGAGGGTCCGGAGATACGCAGTATTTT. It encodes CSADGGSGDTQYF.

This clonotype was picked up a small number of times. The chain couples TRBV10-3 to TRBJ1-5; no firm D call. The CDR3 runs to 14 residues. Trimming stripped 1 base from V and 4 bases from J, with 8 bases between. Germline V gene lookup returns CDR1 ENHRY and CDR2 SYGVKD. Here the CDR3 DNA reads TGTGCCATCAGTGAGTTTGTGGGGAATCAGCCCCAGCATTTT. Amino acid sequence: CAISEFVGNQPQHF.

Many counts were recorded for this clonotype. DNA for the CDR3: TGTGCCAGCAGTTTGGAGGGGTTTCACACTGAAGCTTTCTTT. It encodes CASSLEGFHTEAFF. V and J are TRBV12-3 or TRBV12-4 and TRBJ1-1; D may be TRBD1 (5 bases). The CDR3 consists of 14 residues. V lost 3 bases, J lost 3 bases, and 11 bases lay in between.

The chain combines TRBV29-1 with TRBJ1-3, with a tentative D call TRBD1 (6 bases). Germline CDR1 SQVTM, CDR2 ANQGSEA. This CDR3 has 13 amino acids. The V gene lost 4 bases and the J gene lost 0 bases, with 7 bases spanning the gap. The CDR3 bases are TGCAGCGTTGGGACAGCCTCTGGAAACACCATATATTTT. It encodes CSVGTASGNTIYF.

This clonotype occurred a few times. This chain's CDR3 is CAISELGVYEQYF. The CDR3 nucleotides read TGTGCCATCAGTGAGCTCGGGGTTTACGAGCAGTACTTC. This chain connects TRBV10-3 to TRBJ2-7; a weak D match, TRBD2 (5 bases). This CDR3 comprises 13 residues. V lost 2 bases to trimming and J lost 4 bases, with 9 bases between them. Germline loops: CDR1 ENHRY, CDR2 SYGVKD.

V and J are TRBV5-1 and TRBJ2-3, with D unresolved. The germline CDR1 and CDR2 sequences are SGHRS and YFSETQ. V gave up 2 bases and J gave up 4 bases, with 8 bases separating them. CDR3 length: 13 amino acids. This CDR3 is CASSFESADTQYF. The CDR3, as DNA: TGCGCCAGCAGCTTTGAGTCGGCAGATACGCAGTATTTT.

This clonotype was detected a few times. The gene calls are TRBV3-1 and TRBJ1-2; D is undetermined. CDR3 length: 14 amino acids. Deletions cut 0 bases from V and 8 bases from J, with 13 bases between. CDR1 and CDR2 (germline): LGHDT, YNNKEL (reference sequence). CDR3 bases: TGTGCCAGCAGCCAAGATTCGGCAGGAAGGGGCTACACCTTC. Translating it yields CASSQDSAGRGYTF.

The CDR3 nucleotides read TGTGCCAGCAAATCGGACGACCTCACAGATACGCAGTATTTT. This gives the protein CASKSDDLTDTQYF. This chain connects TRBV7-2 to TRBJ2-3; D remains ambiguous. CDR3 length equals 14 residues. The germline V gene has CDR1 SGHTA and CDR2 FQGNSA. V gave up 7 bases and J gave up 2 bases, with 13 bases separating them.

The V gene is TRBV7-8, the J gene TRBJ1-5; D not certain. Germline CDR1 and CDR2: SGHVS and FQNEAQ. This CDR3 is 15 amino acids long. Trimming left V 0 bases short and J 3 bases short, with 9 bases between. CDR3: CASSLAGRNNQPQHF. CDR3 nucleotide sequence: TGTGCCAGCAGCTTAGCCGGGAGGAACAATCAGCCCCAGCATTTT.

This chain uses TRBV12-3 or TRBV12-4 with TRBJ2-5, with 7 bases that match TRBD2. V was pared by 1 base and J by 4 bases, with 12 bases of the junction left unmatched. The CDR3 sequence is 17 residues long. The CDR3 nucleotides are TGTGCCAGCAGTTTAGGGTCGCTAGCGGCCTTGGGAGAGACCCAGTACTTC. Translated, it gives CASSLGSLAALGETQYF.

The sample holds a few counts of this clonotype. The chain is built from TRBV7-2 and TRBJ1-3; D remains unclear. V lost 2 bases and J 0 bases, leaving 8 bases between the germline ends. CDR1 and CDR2 (germline): SGHTA, FQGNSA. CDR3 length equals 15 residues. CDR3 residues: CASSLYSPSGNTIYF. DNA for the CDR3: TGTGCCAGCAGCTTATACAGTCCCTCTGGAAACACCATATATTTT.

The chain couples TRBV19 to TRBJ1-1, with D uncertain. The CDR3 covers 14 residues. V was shortened by 4 bases and J by 3 bases, with 12 bases between the two germline ends. Germline assignment: CDR1 LNHDA and CDR2 SQIVND (reference sequence). The CDR3 protein is CASSTSDRYTEAFF. The CDR3 DNA is TGTGCCAGTAGTACTTCCGACCGATACACTGAAGCTTTCTTT.

The V call is TRBV20-1, the J call TRBJ1-6; no clear D gene. CDR3 length: 16 residues. Germline assignment: CDR1 DFQATT and CDR2 SNEGSKA (reference sequence). V was clipped by 0 bases and J by 0 bases, with 9 bases between them. As DNA, the CDR3 is TGCAGTGCTAGAGATCCGGGGAGCTCCTATAATTCACCCCTCCACTTT. Translating it yields CSARDPGSSYNSPLHF.

CDR3 sequence (DNA): TGTGCCATCAGTGAGTCGGGGGGCCTGGGAGAAAAACTGTTTTTT. Translated, it gives CAISESGGLGEKLFF. The J gene is TRBJ1-4, the V gene TRBV10-3, with D possibly TRBD1 on 6 matching bases. Germline CDR1 and CDR2: ENHRY and SYGVKD. The CDR3 consists of 15 residues. Trimming stripped 0 bases from V and 8 bases from J, with 13 bases between.

Ten or more counts support this clonotype. The CDR3 here is CASSSITGPYEQYF. Here the CDR3 DNA reads TGTGCCAGCAGTTCTATAACAGGGCCCTACGAGCAGTACTTC. The rearrangement uses TRBV12-3 or TRBV12-4 and TRBJ2-7; D may be TRBD1 (6 bases). The CDR3 has 14 residues. Trimming left V 4 bases short and J 2 bases short, with 12 bases between.

This clonotype was counted only a few times. This chain joins TRBV19 and TRBJ2-1; no definite D call. Trimming shortened V by 3 bases and J by 8 bases, and 8 bases separated the two germline ends. The CDR3 spans 12 residues. The V gene's germline CDR1 is LNHDA and CDR2 SQIVND (reference sequence). The CDR3 bases are TGTGCCAGTAGTATTATTTCGTATGAGCAGTTCTTC. This encodes CASSIISYEQFF.

This clonotype has only a few counts. The chain is built from TRBV12-3 or TRBV12-4 and TRBJ2-4, with 8 bases aligning to TRBD1. The CDR3 is made up of 17 amino acids. V was clipped by 5 bases and J by 1 base; unmatched bases: 10. The CDR3 region has the DNA TGTGCCAGCAGTGTTAGGACAGGGCAATTCGCCAAAAACATTCAGTACTTC. Amino acids: CASSVRTGQFAKNIQYF.

The chain combines TRBV12-3 or TRBV12-4 with TRBJ2-3; D could derive from TRBD1 or TRBD2 (6 bases each). This CDR3 contains 14 residues. Trimming left V 8 bases short and J 1 base short, with 13 bases between. CDR3 nucleotide sequence: TGTGCCAGCGGGGGGCCCCATGGCACAGATACGCAGTATTTT. Protein product: CASGGPHGTDTQYF.